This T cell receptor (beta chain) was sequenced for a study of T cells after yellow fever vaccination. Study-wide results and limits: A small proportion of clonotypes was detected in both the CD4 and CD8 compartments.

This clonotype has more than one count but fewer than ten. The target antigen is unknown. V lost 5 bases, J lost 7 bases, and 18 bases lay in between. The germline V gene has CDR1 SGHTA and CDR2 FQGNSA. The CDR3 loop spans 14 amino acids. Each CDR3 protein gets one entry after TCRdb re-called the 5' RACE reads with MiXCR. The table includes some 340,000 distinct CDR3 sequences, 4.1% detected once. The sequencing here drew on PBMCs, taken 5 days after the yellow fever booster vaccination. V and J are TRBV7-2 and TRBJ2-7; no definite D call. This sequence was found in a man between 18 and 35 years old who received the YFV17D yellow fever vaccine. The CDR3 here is CASSNRVDDWEQYF. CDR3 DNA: TGTGCCAGCAGCAATCGGGTCGACGACTGGGAGCAGTACTTC.